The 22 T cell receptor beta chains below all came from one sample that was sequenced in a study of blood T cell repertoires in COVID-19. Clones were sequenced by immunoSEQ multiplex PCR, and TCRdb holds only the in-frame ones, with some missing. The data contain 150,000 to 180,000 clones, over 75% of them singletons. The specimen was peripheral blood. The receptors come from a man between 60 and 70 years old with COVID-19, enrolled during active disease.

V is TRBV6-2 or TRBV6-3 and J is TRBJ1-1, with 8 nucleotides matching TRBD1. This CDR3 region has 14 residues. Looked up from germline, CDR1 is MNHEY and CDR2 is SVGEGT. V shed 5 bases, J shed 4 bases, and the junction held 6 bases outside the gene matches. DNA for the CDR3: TGTGCCAGCAGTATCGCCAGGGGGCCCACTGAAGCTTTCTTT. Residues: CASSIARGPTEAFF.

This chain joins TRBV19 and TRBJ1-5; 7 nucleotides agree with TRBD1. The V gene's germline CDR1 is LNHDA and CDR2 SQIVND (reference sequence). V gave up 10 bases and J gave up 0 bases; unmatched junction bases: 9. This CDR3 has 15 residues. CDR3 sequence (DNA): TGTGCCACCAACAGGGACAGAGATAGCAATCAGCCCCAGCATTTT. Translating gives CATNRDRDSNQPQHF.

The DNA of the CDR3 is TGCGCCACCGCGACCTCAGGGAATCGCTACAATGAGCAGTTCTTC. Translating gives CATATSGNRYNEQFF. The V and J genes are TRBV5-1 and TRBJ2-1; the D gene is possibly TRBD1 (5 bases). V was pared by 9 bases and J by 3 bases, with 19 bases between. The CDR3 contains 15 residues. Germline CDR1 SGHRS, CDR2 YFSETQ.

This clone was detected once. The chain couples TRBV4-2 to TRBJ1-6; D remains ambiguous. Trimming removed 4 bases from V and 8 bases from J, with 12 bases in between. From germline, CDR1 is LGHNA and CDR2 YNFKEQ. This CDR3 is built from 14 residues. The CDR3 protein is CASSRGPGDSPLHF. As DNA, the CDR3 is TGTGCCAGCAGCCGAGGACCCGGGGATTCACCCCTCCACTTT.

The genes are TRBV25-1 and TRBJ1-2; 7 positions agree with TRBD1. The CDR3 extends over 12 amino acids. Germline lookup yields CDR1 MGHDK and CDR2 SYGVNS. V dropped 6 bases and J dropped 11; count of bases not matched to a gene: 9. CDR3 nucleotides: TGTGCCAGCAGGGCCGACAGGGAGAGGTACACCTTC. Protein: CASRADRERYTF.

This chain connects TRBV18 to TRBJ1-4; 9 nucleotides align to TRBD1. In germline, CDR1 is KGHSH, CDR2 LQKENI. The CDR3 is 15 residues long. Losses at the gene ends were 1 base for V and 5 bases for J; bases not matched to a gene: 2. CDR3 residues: CASSPRQGENEKLFF. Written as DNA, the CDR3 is TGTGCCAGCTCACCACGACAGGGGGAGAATGAAAAACTGTTTTTT.

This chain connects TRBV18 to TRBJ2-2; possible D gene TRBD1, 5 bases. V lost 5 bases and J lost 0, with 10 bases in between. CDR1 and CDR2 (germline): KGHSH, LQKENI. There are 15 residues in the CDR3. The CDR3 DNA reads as TGTGCCAGCTCAAAACGGACAACGAACACCGGGGAGCTGTTTTTT. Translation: CASSKRTTNTGELFF.

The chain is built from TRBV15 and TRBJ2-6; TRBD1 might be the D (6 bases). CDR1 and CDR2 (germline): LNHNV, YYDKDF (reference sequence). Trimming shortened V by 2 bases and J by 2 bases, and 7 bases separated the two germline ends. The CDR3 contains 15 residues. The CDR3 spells CATSRNRAGANVLTF. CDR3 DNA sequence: TGTGCCACCAGCAGAAACAGGGCTGGGGCCAACGTCCTGACTTTC.

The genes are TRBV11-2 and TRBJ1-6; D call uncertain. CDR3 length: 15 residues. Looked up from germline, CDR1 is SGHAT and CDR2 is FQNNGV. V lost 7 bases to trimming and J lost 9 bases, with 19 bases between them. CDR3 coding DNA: TGTGCCAGCACCAAACAACGGACCGAGGGTTCACCCCTCCACTTT. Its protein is CASTKQRTEGSPLHF.

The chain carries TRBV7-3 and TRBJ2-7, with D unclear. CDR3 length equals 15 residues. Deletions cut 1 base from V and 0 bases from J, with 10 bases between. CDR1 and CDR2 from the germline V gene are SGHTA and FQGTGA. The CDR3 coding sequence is TGTGCCAGCAGCTTAAACGTCGGTTACTCCTACGAGCAGTACTTC. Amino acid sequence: CASSLNVGYSYEQYF.

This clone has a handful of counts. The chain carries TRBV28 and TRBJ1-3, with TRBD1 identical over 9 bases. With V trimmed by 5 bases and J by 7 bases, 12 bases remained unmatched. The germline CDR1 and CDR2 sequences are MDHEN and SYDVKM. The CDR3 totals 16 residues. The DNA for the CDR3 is TGTGCCAGCAGTCCGTCTTCCGGGACAGGGTTTAACACCATATATTTT. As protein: CASSPSSGTGFNTIYF. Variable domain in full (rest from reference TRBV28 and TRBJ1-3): DVKVTQSSRYLVKRTGEKVFLECVQDMDHENMFWYRQDPGLGLRLIYFSYDVKMKEKGDIPEGYSVSREKKERFSLILESASTNQTSMYLCASSPSSGTGFNTIYFGEGSWLTVV.

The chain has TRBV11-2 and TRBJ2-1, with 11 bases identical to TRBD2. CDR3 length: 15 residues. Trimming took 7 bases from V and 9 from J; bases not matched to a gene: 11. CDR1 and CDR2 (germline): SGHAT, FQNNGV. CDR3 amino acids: CASKLPTSGNGEQFF. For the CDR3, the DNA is TGTGCCAGCAAGCTTCCGACTAGCGGGAATGGTGAGCAGTTCTTC.

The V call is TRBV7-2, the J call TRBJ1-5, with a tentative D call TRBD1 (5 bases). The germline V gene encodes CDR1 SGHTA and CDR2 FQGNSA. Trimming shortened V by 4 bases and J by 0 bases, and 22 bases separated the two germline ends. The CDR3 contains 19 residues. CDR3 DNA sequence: TGTGCCAGCAGCTGCGCTAAGACAGCCCGAAATTATAGCAATCAGCCCCAGCATTTT. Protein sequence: CASSCAKTARNYSNQPQHF.

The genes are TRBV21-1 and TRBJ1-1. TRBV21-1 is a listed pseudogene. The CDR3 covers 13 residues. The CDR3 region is CAPLGARGTEAFF. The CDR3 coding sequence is TGTGCCCCTTTAGGGGCGCGGGGCACTGAAGCTTTCTTT.

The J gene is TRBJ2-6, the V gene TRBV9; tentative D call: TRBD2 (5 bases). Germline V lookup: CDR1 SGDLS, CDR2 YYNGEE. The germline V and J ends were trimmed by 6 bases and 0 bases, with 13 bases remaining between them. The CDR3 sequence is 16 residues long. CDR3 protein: CASTSSGYSGANVLTF. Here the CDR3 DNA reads TGTGCCAGCACCTCCAGCGGTTACTCTGGGGCCAACGTCCTGACTTTC.

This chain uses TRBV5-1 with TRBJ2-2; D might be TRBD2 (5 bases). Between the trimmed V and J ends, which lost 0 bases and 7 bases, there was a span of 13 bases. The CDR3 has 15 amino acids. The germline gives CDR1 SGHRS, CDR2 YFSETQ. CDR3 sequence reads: CASSLAEGVGGELFF. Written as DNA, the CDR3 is TGCGCCAGCAGCTTGGCCGAGGGAGTCGGCGGGGAGCTGTTTTTT.

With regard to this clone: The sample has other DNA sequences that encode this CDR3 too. In DNA form, the CDR3 reads TGCGCCAGCAGCGACTTAGCGGGAGGGCCAGGGGATACGCAGTATTTT. Its translation: CASSDLAGGPGDTQYF. The V and J genes are TRBV5-1 and TRBJ2-3; 11 bases match TRBD2. CDR1 and CDR2 from the germline V gene are SGHRS and YFSETQ. The CDR3 runs 16 residues. Unmatched junction bases numbered 10, after V lost 4 bases and J lost 6 bases.

The CDR3 DNA reads as TGCGCCAGCAGCTTGGTGCCGCGGGACAGGCCCAACAATGAGCAGTTCTTC. Amino acids: CASSLVPRDRPNNEQFF. The chain joins TRBV5-1 to TRBJ2-1; TRBD1 aligns across 8 bases. Germline loops: CDR1 SGHRS, CDR2 YFSETQ. The CDR3 covers 17 residues. V was pared by 0 bases and J by 5 bases, with 10 bases of the junction left unmatched.

CDR3: CASSPRGGGGTEAFF. The CDR3 nucleotides read TGTGCCAGCAGCCCCCGTGGGGGGGGTGGCACTGAAGCTTTCTTT. The rearrangement uses TRBV7-9 and TRBJ1-1; the D gene is possibly TRBD1 (5 bases). Trimming stripped 5 bases from V and 4 bases from J, with 17 bases between. The CDR3 loop spans 15 amino acids. The V gene's germline CDR1 is SEHNR and CDR2 FQNEAQ (reference sequence).

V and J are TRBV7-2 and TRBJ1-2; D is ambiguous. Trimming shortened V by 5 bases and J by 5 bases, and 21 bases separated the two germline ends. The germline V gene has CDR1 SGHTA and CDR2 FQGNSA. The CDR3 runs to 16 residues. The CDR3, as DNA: TGTGCCAGCAGCCCCCCCCTCCAGGTTCGAGGGTATGGCTACACCTTC. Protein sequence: CASSPPLQVRGYGYTF.

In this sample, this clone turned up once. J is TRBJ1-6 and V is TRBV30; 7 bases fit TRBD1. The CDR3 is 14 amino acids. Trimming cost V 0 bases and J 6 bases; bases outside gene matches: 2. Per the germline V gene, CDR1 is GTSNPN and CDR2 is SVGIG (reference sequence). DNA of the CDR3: TGTGCCTGGAGTGTGTACAGGGGTAATTCACCCCTCCACTTT. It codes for CAWSVYRGNSPLHF.

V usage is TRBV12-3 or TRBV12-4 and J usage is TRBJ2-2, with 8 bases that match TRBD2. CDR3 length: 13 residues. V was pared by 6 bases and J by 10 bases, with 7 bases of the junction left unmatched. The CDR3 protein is CASSGTRGMELFF. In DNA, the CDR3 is TGTGCCAGCAGCGGGACTAGGGGGATGGAGCTGTTTTTT.